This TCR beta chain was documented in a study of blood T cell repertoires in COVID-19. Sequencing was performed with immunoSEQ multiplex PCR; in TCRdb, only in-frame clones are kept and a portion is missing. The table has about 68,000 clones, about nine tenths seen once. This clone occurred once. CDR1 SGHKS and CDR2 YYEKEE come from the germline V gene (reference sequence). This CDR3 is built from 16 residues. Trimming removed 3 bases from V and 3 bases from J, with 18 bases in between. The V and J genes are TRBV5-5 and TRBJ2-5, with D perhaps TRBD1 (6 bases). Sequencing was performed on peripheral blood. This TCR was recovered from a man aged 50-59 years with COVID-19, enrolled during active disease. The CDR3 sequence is CASSSTRDTKKETQYF. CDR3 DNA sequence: TGTGCCAGCAGCTCGACCCGGGACACGAAAAAAGAGACCCAGTACTTC. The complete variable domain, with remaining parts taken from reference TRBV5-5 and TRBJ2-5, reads DAGVTQSPTHLIKTRGQQVTLRCSPISGHKSVSWYQQVLGQGPQFIFQYYEKEERGRGNFPDRFSARQFPNYSSELNVNALLLGDSALYLCASSSTRDTKKETQYFGPGTRLLVL.